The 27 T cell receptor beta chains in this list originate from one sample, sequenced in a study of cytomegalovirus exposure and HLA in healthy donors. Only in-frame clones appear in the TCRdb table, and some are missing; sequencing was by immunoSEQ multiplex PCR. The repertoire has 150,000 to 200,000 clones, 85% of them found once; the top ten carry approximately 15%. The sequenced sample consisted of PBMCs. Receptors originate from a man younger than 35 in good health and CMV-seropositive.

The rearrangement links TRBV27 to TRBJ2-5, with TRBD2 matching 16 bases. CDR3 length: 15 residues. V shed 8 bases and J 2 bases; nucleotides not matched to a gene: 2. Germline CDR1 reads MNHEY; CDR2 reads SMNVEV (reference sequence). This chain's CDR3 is CASGTSGGVQETQYF. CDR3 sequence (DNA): TGTGCCAGCGGGACTAGCGGGGGGGTACAAGAGACCCAGTACTTC.

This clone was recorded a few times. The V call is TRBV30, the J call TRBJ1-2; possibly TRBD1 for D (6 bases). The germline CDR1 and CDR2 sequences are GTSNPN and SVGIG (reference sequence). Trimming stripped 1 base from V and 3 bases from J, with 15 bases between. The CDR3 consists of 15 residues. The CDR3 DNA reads TGTGCCTGGAGTGAGACGTGGGGGCCCGACTATGGCTACACCTTC. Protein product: CAWSETWGPDYGYTF.

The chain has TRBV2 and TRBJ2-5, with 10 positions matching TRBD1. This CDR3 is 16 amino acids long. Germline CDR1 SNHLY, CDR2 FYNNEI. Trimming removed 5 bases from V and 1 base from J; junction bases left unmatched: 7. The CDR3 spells CASSLSTGGFQETQYF. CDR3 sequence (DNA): TGTGCCAGCAGTCTCTCGACAGGGGGCTTCCAAGAGACCCAGTACTTC.

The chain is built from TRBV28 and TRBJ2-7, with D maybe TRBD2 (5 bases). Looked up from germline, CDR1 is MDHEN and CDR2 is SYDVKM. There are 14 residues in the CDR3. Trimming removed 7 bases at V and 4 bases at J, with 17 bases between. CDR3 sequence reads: CASTPPGLEYEQYF. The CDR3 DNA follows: TGTGCCAGCACCCCCCCCGGACTGGAGTACGAGCAGTACTTC.

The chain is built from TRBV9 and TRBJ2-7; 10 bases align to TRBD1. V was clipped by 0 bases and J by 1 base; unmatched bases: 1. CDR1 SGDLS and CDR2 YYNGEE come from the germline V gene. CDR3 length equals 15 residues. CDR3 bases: TGTGCCAGCAGCGTAGGACAGGGGGCTTCCTACGAGCAGTACTTC. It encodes CASSVGQGASYEQYF.

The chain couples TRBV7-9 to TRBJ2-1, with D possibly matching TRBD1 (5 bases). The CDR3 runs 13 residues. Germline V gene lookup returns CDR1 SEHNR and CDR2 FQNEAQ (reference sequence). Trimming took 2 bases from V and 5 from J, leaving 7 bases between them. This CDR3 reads CASSLPQDNEQFF. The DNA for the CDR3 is TGTGCCAGCAGCTTACCACAGGACAATGAGCAGTTCTTC.

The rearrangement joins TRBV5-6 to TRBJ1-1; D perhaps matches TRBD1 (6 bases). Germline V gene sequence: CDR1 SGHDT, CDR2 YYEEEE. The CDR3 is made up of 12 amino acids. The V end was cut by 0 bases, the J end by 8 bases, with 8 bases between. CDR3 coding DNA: TGTGCCAGCAGCTTGGGGACAGTAGAAGCTTTCTTT. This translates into CASSLGTVEAFF.

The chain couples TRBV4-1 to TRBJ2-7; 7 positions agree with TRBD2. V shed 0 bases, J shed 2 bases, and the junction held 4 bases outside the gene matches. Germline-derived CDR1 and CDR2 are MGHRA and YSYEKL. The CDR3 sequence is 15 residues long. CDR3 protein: CASSQEKRETYEQYF. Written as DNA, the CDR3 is TGCGCCAGCAGCCAAGAGAAGCGGGAAACCTACGAGCAGTACTTC.

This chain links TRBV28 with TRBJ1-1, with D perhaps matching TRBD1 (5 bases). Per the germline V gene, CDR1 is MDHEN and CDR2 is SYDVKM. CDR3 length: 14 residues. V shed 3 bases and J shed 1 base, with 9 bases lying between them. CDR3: CASSFWQGNTEAFF. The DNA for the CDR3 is TGTGCCAGCAGTTTTTGGCAGGGGAACACTGAAGCTTTCTTT. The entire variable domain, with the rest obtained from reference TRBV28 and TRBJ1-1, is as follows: DVKVTQSSRYLVKRTGEKVFLECVQDMDHENMFWYRQDPGLGLRLIYFSYDVKMKEKGDIPEGYSVSREKKERFSLILESASTNQTSMYLCASSFWQGNTEAFFGQGTRLTVV.

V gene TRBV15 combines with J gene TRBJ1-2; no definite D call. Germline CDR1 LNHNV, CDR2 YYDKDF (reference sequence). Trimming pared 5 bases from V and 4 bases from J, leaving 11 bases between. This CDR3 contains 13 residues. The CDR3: CATSPERGYGYTF. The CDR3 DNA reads TGTGCCACCAGCCCCGAGCGGGGCTATGGCTACACCTTC.

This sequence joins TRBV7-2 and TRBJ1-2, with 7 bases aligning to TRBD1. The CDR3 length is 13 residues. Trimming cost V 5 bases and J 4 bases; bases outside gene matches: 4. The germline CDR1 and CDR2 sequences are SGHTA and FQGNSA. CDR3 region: CASSRDSSYGYTF. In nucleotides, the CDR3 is TGTGCCAGCAGCCGGGACAGTTCCTATGGCTACACCTTC. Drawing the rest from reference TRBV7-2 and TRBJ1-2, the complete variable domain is GAGVSQSPSNKVTEKGKDVELRCDPISGHTALYWYRQSLGQGLEFLIYFQGNSAPDKSGLPSDRFSAERTGGSVSTLTIQRTQQEDSAVYLCASSRDSSYGYTFGSGTRLTVV.

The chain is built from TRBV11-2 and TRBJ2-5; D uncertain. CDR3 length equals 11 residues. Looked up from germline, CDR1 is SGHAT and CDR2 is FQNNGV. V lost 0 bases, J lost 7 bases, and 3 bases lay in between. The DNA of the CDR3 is TGTGCCAGCAGCTTAGACTGGACCCAGTACTTC. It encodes CASSLDWTQYF.

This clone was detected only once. This CDR3 reads CASSSEREANEQFF. The CDR3 bases are TGTGCCAGCAGTTCGGAGCGGGAGGCTAATGAGCAGTTCTTC. This sequence joins TRBV27 and TRBJ2-1, with TRBD2 matching over 9 bases. The CDR3 extends over 14 amino acids. CDR1 and CDR2 (germline): MNHEY, SMNVEV (reference sequence). The V gene end was trimmed by 4 bases and the J gene end by 7 bases; junction bases not matched to a gene: 5.

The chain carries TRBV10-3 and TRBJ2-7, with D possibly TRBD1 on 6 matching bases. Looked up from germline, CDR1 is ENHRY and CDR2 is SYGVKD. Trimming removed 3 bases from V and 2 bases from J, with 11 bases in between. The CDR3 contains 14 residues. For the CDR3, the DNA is TGTGCCATCAGTGACGTAGCAGGGGCCTACGAGCAGTACTTC. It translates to CAISDVAGAYEQYF.

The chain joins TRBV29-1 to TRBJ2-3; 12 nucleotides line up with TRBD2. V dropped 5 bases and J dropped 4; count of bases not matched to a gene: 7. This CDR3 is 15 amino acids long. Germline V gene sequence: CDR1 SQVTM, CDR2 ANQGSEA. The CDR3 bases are TGCAGCGTTTTACGGACTAGCGGGAATGCAGATACGCAGTATTTT. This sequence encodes CSVLRTSGNADTQYF.

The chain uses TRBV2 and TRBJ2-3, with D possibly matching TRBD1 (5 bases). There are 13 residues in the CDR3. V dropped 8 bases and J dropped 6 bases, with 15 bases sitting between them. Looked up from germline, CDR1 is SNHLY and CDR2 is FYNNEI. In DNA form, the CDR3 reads TGTGCCAGCCAGGAAGGGGAAGGGGATACGCAGTATTTT. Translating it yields CASQEGEGDTQYF.

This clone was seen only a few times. The CDR3 here is CASSPLPGTNEKLFF. The CDR3 coding sequence is TGTGCCAGCAGTCCCCTCCCGGGTACTAATGAAAAACTGTTTTTT. The chain recombines TRBV27 with TRBJ1-4; D not resolved. The germline V gene has CDR1 MNHEY and CDR2 SMNVEV (reference sequence). CDR3 size: 15 residues. Between the trimmed V and J ends, which lost 5 bases and 2 bases, there was a span of 12 bases.

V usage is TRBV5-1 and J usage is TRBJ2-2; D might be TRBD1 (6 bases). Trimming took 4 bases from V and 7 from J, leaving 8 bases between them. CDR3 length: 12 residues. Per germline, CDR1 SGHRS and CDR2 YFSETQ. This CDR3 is CASSQGGGELFF. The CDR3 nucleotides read TGCGCCAGCAGCCAAGGGGGCGGGGAGCTGTTTTTT.

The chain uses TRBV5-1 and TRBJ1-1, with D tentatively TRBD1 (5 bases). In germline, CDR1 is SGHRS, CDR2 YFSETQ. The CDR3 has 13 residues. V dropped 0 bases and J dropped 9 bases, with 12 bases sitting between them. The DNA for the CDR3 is TGCGCCAGCAGCTTGGCCGAAGACAGCCAAGCTTTCTTT. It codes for CASSLAEDSQAFF. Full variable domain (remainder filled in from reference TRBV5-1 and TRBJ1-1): KAGVTQTPRYLIKTRGQQVTLSCSPISGHRSVSWYQQTPGQGLQFLFEYFSETQRNKGNFPGRFSGRQFSNSRSEMNVSTLELGDSALYLCASSLAEDSQAFFGQGTRLTVV.

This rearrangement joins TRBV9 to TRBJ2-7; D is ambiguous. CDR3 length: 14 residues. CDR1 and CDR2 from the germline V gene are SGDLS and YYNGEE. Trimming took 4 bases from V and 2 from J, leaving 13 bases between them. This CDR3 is CASSPPSATYEQYF. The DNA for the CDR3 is TGTGCCAGCAGCCCCCCCAGCGCAACCTACGAGCAGTACTTC.

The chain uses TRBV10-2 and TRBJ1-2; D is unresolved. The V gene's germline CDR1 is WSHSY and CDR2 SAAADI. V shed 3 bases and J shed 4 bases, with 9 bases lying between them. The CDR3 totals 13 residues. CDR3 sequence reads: CASSESVLYGYTF. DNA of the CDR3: TGCGCCAGCAGTGAATCAGTCCTCTATGGCTACACCTTC.

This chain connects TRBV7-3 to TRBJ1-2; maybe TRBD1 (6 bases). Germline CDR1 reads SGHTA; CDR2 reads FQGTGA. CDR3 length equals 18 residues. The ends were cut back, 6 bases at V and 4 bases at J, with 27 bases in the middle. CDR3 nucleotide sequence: TGTGCCAGCAGGAGCGGACAGCTAAAATATTTCTACCCCTATGGCTACACCTTC. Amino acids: CASRSGQLKYFYPYGYTF.

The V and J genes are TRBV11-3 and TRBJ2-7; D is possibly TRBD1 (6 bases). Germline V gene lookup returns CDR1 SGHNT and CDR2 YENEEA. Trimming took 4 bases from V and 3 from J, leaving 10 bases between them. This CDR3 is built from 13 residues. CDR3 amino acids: CASSSRTVYEQYF. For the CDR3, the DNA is TGTGCCAGCAGCTCGCGGACAGTCTACGAGCAGTACTTC. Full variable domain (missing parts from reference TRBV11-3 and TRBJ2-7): EAGVVQSPRYKIIEKKQPVAFWCNPISGHNTLYWYLQNLGQGPELLIRYENEEAVDDSQLPKDRFSAERLKGVDSTLKIQPAELGDSAVYLCASSSRTVYEQYFGPGTRLTVT.

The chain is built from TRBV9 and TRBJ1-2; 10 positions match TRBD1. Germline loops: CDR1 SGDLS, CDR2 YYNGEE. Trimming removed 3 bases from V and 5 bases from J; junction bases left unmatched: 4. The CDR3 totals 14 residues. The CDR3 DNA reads TGTGCCAGCAGCGGAGGGGGACAGGGGTATGGCTACACCTTC. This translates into CASSGGGQGYGYTF.

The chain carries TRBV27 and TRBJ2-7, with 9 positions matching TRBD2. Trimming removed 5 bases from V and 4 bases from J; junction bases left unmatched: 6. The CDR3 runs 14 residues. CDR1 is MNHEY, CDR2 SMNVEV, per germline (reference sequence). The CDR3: CASSATSGPYEQYF. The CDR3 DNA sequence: TGTGCCAGCAGTGCGACTAGCGGACCTTACGAGCAGTACTTC.

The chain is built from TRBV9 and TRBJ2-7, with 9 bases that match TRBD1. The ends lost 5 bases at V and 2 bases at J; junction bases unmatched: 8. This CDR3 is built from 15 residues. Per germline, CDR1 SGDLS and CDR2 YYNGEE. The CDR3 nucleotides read TGTGCCAGCAGTTCTGCCGGGACAGGGACCTACGAGCAGTACTTC. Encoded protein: CASSSAGTGTYEQYF.

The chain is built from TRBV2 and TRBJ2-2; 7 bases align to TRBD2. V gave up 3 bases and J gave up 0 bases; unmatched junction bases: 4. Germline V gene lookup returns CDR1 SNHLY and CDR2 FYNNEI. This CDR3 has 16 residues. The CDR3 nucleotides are TGTGCCAGCAGTGATGGGGGGGGTTCGAACACCGGGGAGCTGTTTTTT. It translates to CASSDGGGSNTGELFF. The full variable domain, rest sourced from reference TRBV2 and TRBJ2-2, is EPEVTQTPSHQVTQMGQEVILRCVPISNHLYFYWYRQILGQKVEFLVSFYNNEISEKSEIFDDQFSVERPDGSNFTLKIRSTKLEDSAMYFCASSDGGGSNTGELFFGEGSRLTVL.